A selection of T cell receptor beta chains follows, all from one sample in a study of cytomegalovirus exposure and HLA in healthy donors. Some clones are missing from TCRdb's copy, which holds only in-frame ones; the method was immunoSEQ multiplex PCR. The sample carries about 100,000 clones, about 80% recorded once. The source material was PBMCs. Receptors were obtained from a man aged 25 to 40 in good health and CMV-seronegative. CDR3s include the opening cysteine and the closing phenylalanine or tryptophan. Each record gives: CDR3 protein, CDR3 DNA, V gene, clone size, J gene, D gene. A D gene is named only where the DNA matches it firmly. Clone size is not always given. Where it is, it says once, few, many or a class for expanded clones.

CDR3aa: CASSFLTQGGYTF; CDR3nt: TGTGCCAGCAGTTTTCTAACGCAGGGTGGCTACACCTTC; v_gene: TRBV28; abundance: .; j_gene: TRBJ1-2; d_gene: .
CDR3aa: CASHIGEIRNEKLFF; CDR3nt: TGTGCCAGCCATATCGGGGAGATCCGGAATGAAAAACTGTTTTTT; v_gene: TRBV19; abundance: .; j_gene: TRBJ1-4; d_gene: .
CDR3aa: CASSRGQYYGYTF; CDR3nt: TGTGCCAGCAGCCGCGGACAGTATTATGGCTACACCTTC; v_gene: TRBV5-8; abundance: .; j_gene: TRBJ1-2; d_gene: .
CDR3aa: CASSLGTGGPDTQYF; CDR3nt: TGTGCCAGCAGCCTCGGGACAGGGGGACCAGATACGCAGTATTTT; v_gene: TRBV6-6; abundance: .; j_gene: TRBJ2-3; d_gene: TRBD1
CDR3aa: CSVTGNGNTIYF; CDR3nt: TGCAGCGTCACCGGGAATGGAAACACCATATATTTT; v_gene: TRBV29-1; abundance: .; j_gene: TRBJ1-3; d_gene: .
CDR3aa: CAAAGTGGSYGYTF; CDR3nt: TGTGCCGCAGCGGGGACAGGTGGCTCCTATGGCTACACCTTC; v_gene: TRBV27; abundance: .; j_gene: TRBJ1-2; d_gene: TRBD1
CDR3aa: CASSPMWEGSYEQYF; CDR3nt: TGTGCCAGCTCACCAATGTGGGAGGGCTCCTACGAGCAGTACTTC; v_gene: TRBV18; abundance: .; j_gene: TRBJ2-7; d_gene: TRBD2
CDR3aa: CASSVPGTGNYEQYF; CDR3nt: TGTGCCAGCAGTGTTCCCGGGACAGGGAACTACGAGCAGTACTTC; v_gene: TRBV28; abundance: .; j_gene: TRBJ2-7; d_gene: TRBD1
CDR3aa: CALISRTPSGANVLTF; CDR3nt: TGTGCCCTCATCTCCCGCACACCCTCTGGGGCCAACGTCCTGACTTTC; v_gene: TRBV30; abundance: .; j_gene: TRBJ2-6; d_gene: .
CDR3aa: CASSVDSSTNEKLFF; CDR3nt: TGTGCCAGCAGTGTAGACAGCTCAACTAATGAAAAACTGTTTTTT; v_gene: TRBV6-1; abundance: .; j_gene: TRBJ1-4; d_gene: .
CDR3aa: CASSTGQAPYF; CDR3nt: TGTGCCAGCAGCACCGGACAGGCACCGTACTTC; v_gene: TRBV7-8; abundance: .; j_gene: TRBJ2-7; d_gene: TRBD1
CDR3aa: CASSLGQGPQPQHF; CDR3nt: TGTGCCAGCAGTCTGGGGCAGGGGCCCCAGCCCCAGCATTTT; v_gene: TRBV2; abundance: .; j_gene: TRBJ1-5; d_gene: .
CDR3aa: CASSEYSGNTIYF; CDR3nt: TGTGCCAGCAGCGAGTACTCTGGAAACACCATATATTTT; v_gene: TRBV6-1; abundance: .; j_gene: TRBJ1-3; d_gene: .
CDR3aa: CASSQVGQGVAGYTF; CDR3nt: TGTGCCAGCAGCCAAGTAGGGCAGGGGGTTGCAGGCTACACCTTC; v_gene: TRBV4-2; abundance: .; j_gene: TRBJ1-2; d_gene: TRBD1
CDR3aa: CASSPPSGSYEQYF; CDR3nt: TGTGCCAGCTCACCACCCTCGGGAAGTTACGAGCAGTACTTC; v_gene: TRBV18; abundance: .; j_gene: TRBJ2-7; d_gene: .
CDR3aa: CASSPRSGANTGELFF; CDR3nt: TGTGCCAGCTCACCACGGTCGGGGGCGAACACCGGGGAGCTGTTTTTT; v_gene: TRBV18; abundance: .; j_gene: TRBJ2-2; d_gene: .
CDR3aa: CASSPRTGNEQYF; CDR3nt: TGCGCCAGCAGCCCCAGGACAGGGAACGAGCAGTACTTC; v_gene: TRBV5-1; abundance: .; j_gene: TRBJ2-7; d_gene: TRBD1
CDR3aa: CASRHSGTSDNEQFF; CDR3nt: TGTGCCAGCAGACACTCCGGGACTAGCGACAATGAGCAGTTCTTC; v_gene: TRBV2; abundance: .; j_gene: TRBJ2-1; d_gene: TRBD2
CDR3aa: CASSEGDYYSYEQYF; CDR3nt: TGTGCCAGCAGTGAAGGTGACTACTACTCCTACGAGCAGTACTTC; v_gene: TRBV6-1; abundance: .; j_gene: TRBJ2-7; d_gene: .
CDR3aa: CASSFGTGEAFF; CDR3nt: TGCGCCAGCAGCTTTGGGACTGGAGAAGCTTTCTTT; v_gene: TRBV5-1; abundance: .; j_gene: TRBJ1-1; d_gene: .
CDR3aa: CASSLQGQAYEQYF; CDR3nt: TGTGCCAGCAGCTTACAGGGACAGGCCTACGAGCAGTACTTC; v_gene: TRBV7-8; abundance: few; j_gene: TRBJ2-7; d_gene: TRBD1
CDR3aa: CASSLRSGGHQPQHF; CDR3nt: TGTGCCAGCAGTTTAAGGAGCGGGGGACATCAGCCCCAGCATTTT; v_gene: TRBV28; abundance: few; j_gene: TRBJ1-5; d_gene: .